A single sample is the source of the 29 T cell receptor beta chains below, sequenced in a study of CD8 T cells in ankylosing spondylitis. Antigens for these TCRs are unknown. Each CDR3 protein gets one entry after TCRdb re-called the 5' RACE reads with MiXCR. This sample has roughly 300,000 distinct CDR3 sequences, with around 8% found just once. Findings of the study overall: Seemingly characteristic of ankylosing spondylitis blood was a TCR beta motif consisting of roughly 8 highly homologous variants.

Material: blood, either unsorted or a sorted T cell fraction (not recorded which). The receptors were gathered from a male donor with ankylosing spondylitis.

The CDR3 bases are TGTGCCAGCAGTCTGGGACGGTACCAAGAGACCCAGTACTTC. This translates into CASSLGRYQETQYF. V is TRBV28 and J is TRBJ2-5; D might be TRBD1 or TRBD2, each matching 5 bases. Germline values: CDR1 MDHEN, CDR2 SYDVKM. Trimming left V 5 bases short and J 0 bases short, with 10 bases between. The CDR3 sequence is 14 residues long.

This clonotype was detected only a few times. The chain uses TRBV5-1 and TRBJ2-1, with TRBD2 matching 10 bases. V shed 3 bases and J 5 bases; nucleotides not matched to a gene: 8. CDR3 length: 16 amino acids. CDR1 and CDR2 from the germline V gene are SGHRS and YFSETQ. Written as DNA, the CDR3 is TGCGCCAGCAGCTCCCAACTAGCGGGAAAACACAATGAGCAGTTCTTC. Its protein is CASSSQLAGKHNEQFF.

This clonotype was recorded at least ten times. J is TRBJ2-3 and V is TRBV29-1, with TRBD2 as a possible D gene (5 bases). Germline assignment: CDR1 SQVTM and CDR2 ANQGSEA. The V end lost 3 bases, the J end lost 4 bases, and 17 bases lay between the germline ends. The CDR3 extends over 15 amino acids. CDR3 DNA: TGCAGCGTTGACCTCACTAGTAGCCCTGCAGATACGCAGTATTTT. Its translation: CSVDLTSSPADTQYF.

In this sample, this clonotype turned up a few times. The chain has TRBV3-1 and TRBJ1-4; D gene ambiguous. This CDR3 has 14 residues. Trimming took off 5 bases at V and 8 bases at J, with 15 bases between the two ends. Looked up from germline, CDR1 is LGHDT and CDR2 is YNNKEL (reference sequence). The CDR3 loop is CASSSDGSGEKLFF. For the CDR3, the DNA is TGTGCCAGCAGCTCGGACGGGTCGGGGGAAAAACTGTTTTTT.

In this sample, this clonotype turned up many times. The V and J genes are TRBV29-1 and TRBJ2-2, with no clear D. This CDR3 is built from 14 residues. The germline V gene has CDR1 SQVTM and CDR2 ANQGSEA. V gave up 7 bases and J gave up 1 base, with 13 bases separating them. The CDR3 DNA is TGCAGCGCTGCTGGACCGCAGAACACCGGGGAGCTGTTTTTT. This codes for CSAAGPQNTGELFF.

The rearrangement links TRBV29-1 to TRBJ2-3; perhaps TRBD2 as D (5 bases). The V end was cut by 7 bases, the J end by 3 bases, with 14 bases between. CDR1 and CDR2 from the germline V gene are SQVTM and ANQGSEA. This CDR3 contains 13 residues. As DNA, the CDR3 is TGCAGCGCCGACGGAGAGGGAACAGATACGCAGTATTTT. This codes for CSADGEGTDTQYF.

This clonotype was counted ten times or more. CDR3 amino acids: CSARGGTSGYNEQFF. CDR3 DNA sequence: TGCAGTGCTAGAGGCGGGACTAGCGGCTACAATGAGCAGTTCTTC. V gene TRBV20-1 combines with J gene TRBJ2-1, with 11 bases matching TRBD2. V was pared by 1 base and J by 3 bases, with 2 bases of the junction left unmatched. CDR3 size: 15 residues. CDR1 is DFQATT, CDR2 SNEGSKA, per germline (reference sequence).

This chain uses TRBV2 with TRBJ2-7; a possible D gene is TRBD2 (6 bases). The CDR3 totals 14 residues. The V end was cut by 4 bases, the J end by 2 bases, with 12 bases between. Germline V gene sequence: CDR1 SNHLY, CDR2 FYNNEI. The CDR3 sequence is CASSVPSEAYEQYF. The DNA of the CDR3 is TGTGCCAGCAGTGTTCCTAGCGAGGCCTACGAGCAGTACTTC.

This clonotype occurred a few times. The chain couples TRBV29-1 to TRBJ1-2; 8 bases are shared with TRBD1. V shed 6 bases, J shed 5 bases, and the junction held 2 bases outside the gene matches. Germline CDR1 and CDR2: SQVTM and ANQGSEA. CDR3 length: 11 amino acids. This chain's CDR3 is CSVRTGYGYTF. Written as DNA, the CDR3 is TGCAGCGTCAGGACAGGGTATGGCTACACCTTC.

The chain links TRBV4-2 to TRBJ2-7, with 9 bases aligning to TRBD2. V gave up 0 bases and J gave up 2 bases; unmatched junction bases: 5. The CDR3 runs 16 residues. CDR1 is LGHNA and CDR2 is YNFKEQ in the germline V gene. DNA of the CDR3: TGTGCCAGCAGCCAAGAAACGGGACTAGCCGCCTACGAGCAGTACTTC. Amino acids: CASSQETGLAAYEQYF.

This sequence joins TRBV11-3 and TRBJ2-3, with 8 nucleotides matching TRBD2. V was pared by 5 bases and J by 5 bases, with 12 bases of the junction left unmatched. Germline lookup yields CDR1 SGHNT and CDR2 YENEEA. The CDR3 is made up of 16 amino acids. The DNA for the CDR3 is TGTGCCAGCAGCACCATGACTAGCGCTAAGGGAGATACGCAGTATTTT. This codes for CASSTMTSAKGDTQYF. Looking up the rest from reference TRBV11-3 and TRBJ2-3 gives the full variable domain: EAGVVQSPRYKIIEKKQPVAFWCNPISGHNTLYWYLQNLGQGPELLIRYENEEAVDDSQLPKDRFSAERLKGVDSTLKIQPAELGDSAVYLCASSTMTSAKGDTQYFGPGTRLTVL.

This clonotype was detected only a few times. V gene TRBV11-2 combines with J gene TRBJ2-3; 7 positions match TRBD2. CDR1 and CDR2 (germline): SGHAT, FQNNGV. V trimming: 3 bases; J trimming: 6 bases; junction bases outside the gene matches: 9. This CDR3 is 15 amino acids long. CDR3 region: CASSFGGRSGDTQYF. In DNA, the CDR3 is TGTGCCAGCAGCTTCGGCGGGAGAAGCGGTGATACGCAGTATTTT. Looking up the rest from reference TRBV11-2 and TRBJ2-3 gives the full variable domain: EAGVAQSPRYKIIEKRQSVAFWCNPISGHATLYWYQQILGQGPKLLIQFQNNGVVDDSQLPKDRFSAERLKGVDSTLKIQPAKLEDSAVYLCASSFGGRSGDTQYFGPGTRLTVL.

Only a few counts were recorded for this clonotype. The chain employs TRBV29-1 and TRBJ2-3, with 7 bases identical to TRBD2. The CDR3 sequence is 12 residues long. Germline V gene data show CDR1 as SQVTM and CDR2 as ANQGSEA. The trim removed 4 bases at V and 5 bases at J, leaving 3 bases unmatched. The CDR3 protein is CSVGGRVDTQYF. DNA of the CDR3: TGCAGCGTTGGAGGGAGGGTAGATACGCAGTATTTT.

The chain carries TRBV5-5 and TRBJ2-3, with D perhaps TRBD2 (5 bases). The CDR3 contains 14 residues. Trimming took off 4 bases at V and 5 bases at J, with 14 bases between the two ends. Per germline, CDR1 SGHKS and CDR2 YYEKEE (reference sequence). The CDR3 sequence: CASSPTLSEDTQYF. CDR3 DNA: TGTGCCAGCAGCCCGACACTTAGCGAAGATACGCAGTATTTT. Full variable domain (rest looked up from reference TRBV5-5 and TRBJ2-3): DAGVTQSPTHLIKTRGQQVTLRCSPISGHKSVSWYQQVLGQGPQFIFQYYEKEERGRGNFPDRFSARQFPNYSSELNVNALLLGDSALYLCASSPTLSEDTQYFGPGTRLTVL.

V usage is TRBV7-8 and J usage is TRBJ1-2; possible D gene TRBD1, 5 bases. The germline V gene has CDR1 SGHVS and CDR2 FQNEAQ. Trimming stripped 8 bases from V and 4 bases from J, with 29 bases between. The CDR3 is 18 residues long. The CDR3 here is CASSEGTQLEGLSYGYTF. The DNA for the CDR3 is TGTGCCAGCTCCGAGGGGACTCAGTTAGAGGGACTTAGCTATGGCTACACCTTC.

J is TRBJ2-2 and V is TRBV5-1; 14 nucleotides line up with TRBD2. The CDR3 length is 18 residues. Losses at the gene ends were 4 bases for V and 3 bases for J; bases not matched to a gene: 8. Looked up from germline, CDR1 is SGHRS and CDR2 is YFSETQ. The DNA of the CDR3 is TGCGCCAGCAGCCTGAGGACTAGCGGGAGGCGGTACACCGGGGAGCTGTTTTTT. This encodes CASSLRTSGRRYTGELFF.

V usage is TRBV4-1 and J usage is TRBJ2-7; 9 bases align to TRBD1. V was pared by 3 bases and J by 2 bases, with 8 bases of the junction left unmatched. Germline CDR1 MGHRA, CDR2 YSYEKL. The length of the CDR3 is 16 residues. The chain's CDR3 is CASSHEPGQGAYEQYF. DNA of the CDR3: TGCGCCAGCAGCCACGAACCGGGACAGGGAGCCTACGAGCAGTACTTC.

The sample holds a few counts of this clonotype. This sequence joins TRBV7-9 and TRBJ1-4, with 7 positions matching TRBD1. Germline V gene sequence: CDR1 SEHNR, CDR2 FQNEAQ (reference sequence). V trimming: 3 bases; J trimming: 4 bases; junction bases outside the gene matches: 5. This CDR3 contains 15 residues. CDR3 nucleotides: TGTGCCAGCAGCTTCGTGGGACAGATTAATGAAAAACTGTTTTTT. Protein sequence: CASSFVGQINEKLFF.

The rearrangement joins TRBV5-1 to TRBJ2-7, with 7 bases fitting TRBD1. Germline V gives CDR1 SGHRS, CDR2 YFSETQ. The CDR3 runs 16 residues. Trimming removed 4 bases from V and 2 bases from J; junction bases left unmatched: 12. The CDR3 DNA reads as TGCGCCAGCAGCGCTCGCCACAGGGGCACAACCTACGAGCAGTACTTC. It codes for CASSARHRGTTYEQYF.

This clonotype was detected only a few times. The CDR3 region has the DNA TGTGCCAGCAGTTGGGGACTAGCGGGAGCAACAGACACCGGGGAGCTGTTTTTT. This sequence encodes CASSWGLAGATDTGELFF. J is TRBJ2-2 and V is TRBV6-5, with 14 bases matching TRBD2. The ends lost 4 bases at V and 3 bases at J; junction bases unmatched: 7. The CDR3 is 18 residues long. Germline loops: CDR1 MNHEY, CDR2 SVGAGI.

The rearrangement links TRBV19 to TRBJ1-5; no firm D call. V lost 9 bases and J 6 bases, leaving 15 bases between the germline ends. CDR1 is LNHDA, CDR2 SQIVND, per germline (reference sequence). CDR3 length: 13 residues. The CDR3 here is CASTPSRGQPQHF. DNA for the CDR3: TGTGCCAGCACCCCCTCCCGGGGTCAGCCCCAGCATTTT. Full variable domain (missing parts from reference TRBV19 and TRBJ1-5): DGGITQSPKYLFRKEGQNVTLSCEQNLNHDAMYWYRQDPGQGLRLIYYSQIVNDFQKGDIAEGYSVSREKKESFPLTVTSAQKNPTAFYLCASTPSRGQPQHFGDGTRLSIL.

The chain couples TRBV12-3 or TRBV12-4 to TRBJ2-7; 10 bases line up with TRBD2. Trimming at V came to 6 bases and at J to 4 bases, leaving 9 bases not matched to a gene. This CDR3 comprises 15 residues. In DNA, the CDR3 is TGTGCCAGCAGCCCTCTAGCGGGAGTCCGGTACGAGCAGTACTTC. Protein product: CASSPLAGVRYEQYF.

This clonotype was picked up many times. V usage is TRBV12-3 or TRBV12-4 and J usage is TRBJ1-5; 7 bases agree with TRBD1. The CDR3 has 14 amino acids. The V gene end was trimmed by 5 bases and the J gene end by 6 bases; junction bases not matched to a gene: 7. The CDR3 reads CASSTQAGGQPQHF. The CDR3 DNA follows: TGTGCCAGCAGTACCCAGGCAGGGGGTCAGCCCCAGCATTTT.

This clonotype was observed a few times. The genes are TRBV29-1 and TRBJ2-7; D remains unclear. Germline lookup yields CDR1 SQVTM and CDR2 ANQGSEA. V was shortened by 5 bases and J by 0 bases, with 11 bases between the two germline ends. This CDR3 region has 13 residues. The CDR3, as DNA: TGCAGCGTTCGAGGCGGAGTCTCCTACGAGCAGTACTTC. Translating it yields CSVRGGVSYEQYF.

J is TRBJ2-1 and V is TRBV10-3; D is uncertain. This CDR3 spans 12 amino acids. In germline, CDR1 is ENHRY, CDR2 SYGVKD. V was trimmed by 9 bases and J by 16 bases, leaving 22 bases between them. CDR3 sequence reads: CAISKVDHGYFF. CDR3 sequence (DNA): TGTGCCATTTCGAAAGTAGACCACGGTTATTTCTTC.

As to this clonotype: Given a much more abundant clone one base away, this may be a read error. The chain recombines TRBV27 with TRBJ2-1, with D unclear. Per germline, CDR1 MNHEY and CDR2 SMNVEV (reference sequence). The CDR3 is 15 residues long. The V end lost 2 bases, the J end lost 6 bases, and 14 bases lay between the germline ends. This chain's CDR3 is CASSLRAGLRNEQFF. Written as DNA, the CDR3 is TGTGCCAGCAGTTTACGGGCTGGCCTACGCAATGAGCAGTTCTTC.

V usage is TRBV15 and J usage is TRBJ1-1; possible D gene TRBD1, 5 bases. The CDR3 is 16 amino acids. Germline loops: CDR1 LNHNV, CDR2 YYDKDF (reference sequence). V lost 0 bases to trimming and J lost 1 base, with 12 bases between them. CDR3 coding DNA: TGTGCCACCAGCAGAGAAGGGGCAATTCGGAACACTGAAGCTTTCTTT. It yields the protein CATSREGAIRNTEAFF.

The gene calls are TRBV12-3 or TRBV12-4 and TRBJ2-2, with D unclear. This CDR3 has 13 residues. The V end was cut by 3 bases, the J end by 3 bases, with 5 bases between. CDR3 amino acids: CASSFIYTGELFF. The DNA for the CDR3 is TGTGCCAGCAGTTTTATATACACCGGGGAGCTGTTTTTT.

Many counts were recorded for this clonotype. The chain carries TRBV7-2 and TRBJ2-1; weak D call: TRBD2 (5 bases). Germline values: CDR1 SGHTA, CDR2 FQGNSA. The CDR3 totals 14 residues. Trimming pared 5 bases from V and 5 bases from J, leaving 13 bases between. CDR3 sequence reads: CASSEGAWHNEQFF. CDR3 DNA sequence: TGTGCCAGCAGCGAGGGAGCTTGGCACAATGAGCAGTTCTTC.